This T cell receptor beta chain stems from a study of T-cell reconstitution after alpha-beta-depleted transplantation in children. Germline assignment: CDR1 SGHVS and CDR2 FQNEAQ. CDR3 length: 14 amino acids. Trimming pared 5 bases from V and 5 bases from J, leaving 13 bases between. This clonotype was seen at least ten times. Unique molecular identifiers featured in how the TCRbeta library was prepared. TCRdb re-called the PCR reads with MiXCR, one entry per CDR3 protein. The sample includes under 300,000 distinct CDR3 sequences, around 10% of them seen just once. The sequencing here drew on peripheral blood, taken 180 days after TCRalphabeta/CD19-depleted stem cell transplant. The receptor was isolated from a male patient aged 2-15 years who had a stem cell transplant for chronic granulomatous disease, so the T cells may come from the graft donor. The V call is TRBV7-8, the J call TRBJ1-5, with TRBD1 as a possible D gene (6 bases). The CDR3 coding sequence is TGTGCCAGCAGCCTATCGGACAGAGATCAGCCCCAGCATTTT. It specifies CASSLSDRDQPQHF.